This T cell receptor (beta chain) was identified during a study of T cell responses to AZD1222 COVID-19 vaccine. Points from the study as a whole: Spike-spanning, vaccine-associated CD4 TCRs were dominant at 160-218 and 743-854. Donors were mostly white British, more females; clonal diversity possibly underestimated.

TCRdb's table, derived via immunoSEQ multiplex PCR, lists solely in-frame clones and lacks some. The sample includes 98,000 or so clones, around 84% of them seen just once. Worth noting for this clone: What it recognizes is unknown.

V was pared by 6 bases and J by 10 bases, with 19 bases between. Germline V gene lookup returns CDR1 LNHDA and CDR2 SQIVND (reference sequence). The CDR3 loop spans 15 amino acids. This sequence joins TRBV19 and TRBJ1-6; maybe TRBD1 (5 bases). This receptor was obtained from an adult in good health. The sequenced sample was peripheral blood, obtained on day 0 of AZD1222 vaccination. The CDR3 coding sequence is TGTGCCAGTAGGGAGACCGGCGGAGGGGAATCACCCCTCCACTTT. It is translated as CASRETGGGESPLHF. The whole variable domain, remainder taken from reference TRBV19 and TRBJ1-6, is DGGITQSPKYLFRKEGQNVTLSCEQNLNHDAMYWYRQDPGQGLRLIYYSQIVNDFQKGDIAEGYSVSREKKESFPLTVTSAQKNPTAFYLCASRETGGGESPLHFGNGTRLTVT.